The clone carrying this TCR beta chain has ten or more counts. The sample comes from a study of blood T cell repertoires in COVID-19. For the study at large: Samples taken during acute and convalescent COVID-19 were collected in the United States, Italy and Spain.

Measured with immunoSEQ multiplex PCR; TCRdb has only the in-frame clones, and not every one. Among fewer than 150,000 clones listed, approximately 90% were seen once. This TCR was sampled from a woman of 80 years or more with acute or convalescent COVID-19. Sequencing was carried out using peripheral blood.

CDR3 sequence reads: CASSKFTGNTIYF. CDR3 DNA sequence: TGTGCCAGCAGCAAATTTACTGGAAACACCATATATTTT. The V gene is TRBV4-2, the J gene TRBJ1-3; D gene unclear. Germline V CDR1 and CDR2: LGHNA, YNFKEQ. This CDR3 contains 13 residues. V gave up 5 bases and J gave up 2 bases, with 7 bases separating them.